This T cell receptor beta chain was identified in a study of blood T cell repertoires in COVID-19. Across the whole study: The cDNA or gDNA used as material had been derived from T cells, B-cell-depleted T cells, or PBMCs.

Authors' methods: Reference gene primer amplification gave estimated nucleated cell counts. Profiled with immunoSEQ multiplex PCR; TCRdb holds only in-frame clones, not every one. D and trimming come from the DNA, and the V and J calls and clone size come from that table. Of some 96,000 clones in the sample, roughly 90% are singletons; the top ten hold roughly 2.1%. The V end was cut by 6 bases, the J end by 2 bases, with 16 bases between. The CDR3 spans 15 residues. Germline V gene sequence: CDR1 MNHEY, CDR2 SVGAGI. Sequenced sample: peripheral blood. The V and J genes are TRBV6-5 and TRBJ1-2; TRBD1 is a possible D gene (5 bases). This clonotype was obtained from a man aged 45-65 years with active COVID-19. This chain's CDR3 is CASRNRRWGNYGYTF. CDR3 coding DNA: TGTGCCAGCAGGAATAGACGATGGGGCAACTATGGCTACACCTTC.